Detailed here is one TCR beta chain. These data originate in a study of T cell repertoires in cytomegalovirus infection. TCRdb re-called the reads through MiXCR, storing one row per CDR3 protein. The sample holds roughly 230,000 distinct CDR3 sequences, about 23% seen once. The length of the CDR3 is 14 residues. Trimming removed 6 bases from V and 2 bases from J, with 13 bases in between. Germline V lookup: CDR1 SEHNR, CDR2 FQNEAQ (reference sequence). The sequence derives from a human donor in good health (CMV status not recorded). Some clones in this sample may be carry-over from other donors' samples. The J gene is TRBJ1-1, the V gene TRBV7-9; a weak D match, TRBD1 (6 bases). The specimen sequenced was CD8+ T cells from PBMCs. This CDR3 reads CASSRGGANTEAFF. The CDR3 nucleotides read TGTGCCAGCAGTAGAGGGGGGGCTAACACTGAAGCTTTCTTT.